This T cell receptor beta chain was retrieved from a study of blood T cell repertoires in COVID-19. Study information: Acute-phase and convalescent COVID-19 samples originated in the United States, Italy and Spain.

Study processing details: Quantification of nucleated cells was approximated via reference gene primer amplification. Produced via immunoSEQ multiplex PCR; TCRdb's table is partial and in-frame only. V and J calls and clone size come straight from that table; D and trimming were deduced from the DNA. The sample holds approximately 490,000 clones; roughly nine tenths are singletons and the top ten take under 0.75%. Categorization into cohorts depended on clinical history that participants reported. All recovered Cohort 3 donors got two negative PCRs, got clearance, or saw symptom resolution. Sequencing used PBMCs or T cells enriched from blood (not recorded which). This clonotype originated in a woman aged 18-29 years who had recovered from COVID-19.

This CDR3 reads CASSRTRDTINYGYTF. The CDR3 DNA sequence: TGTGCCAGCAGCAGAACCCGGGACACAATTAACTATGGCTACACCTTC. The V gene is TRBV9, the J gene TRBJ1-2, with a tentative D call TRBD1 (6 bases). The length of the CDR3 is 16 residues. The germline CDR1 and CDR2 sequences are SGDLS and YYNGEE. The V gene lost 4 bases and the J gene lost 1 base, with 17 bases spanning the gap.